One sample yielded the 25 T cell receptor beta chains listed below, sequenced in a study of blood T cell repertoires in COVID-19. Assay: immunoSEQ multiplex PCR; the TCRdb copy retains only in-frame clones and omits some. The data contain a few hundred thousand clones, 89% of them singletons. Sequenced input: peripheral blood. Every receptor here comes from a woman between 55 and 75 years old with acute or convalescent COVID-19.

This chain connects TRBV28 to TRBJ1-5; 8 nucleotides line up with TRBD1. Looked up from germline, CDR1 is MDHEN and CDR2 is SYDVKM. With V trimmed by 5 bases and J by 2 bases, 8 bases remained unmatched. This CDR3 region has 16 residues. The CDR3 loop reads CASSPWTGMGNQPQHF. Here the CDR3 DNA reads TGTGCCAGCAGTCCCTGGACAGGGATGGGCAATCAGCCCCAGCATTTT.

This clone was counted only a few times. The CDR3: CASTRQGNTEAFF. CDR3 in DNA: TGTGCCAGCACCCGACAGGGGAACACTGAAGCTTTCTTT. The V and J genes are TRBV12-3 or TRBV12-4 and TRBJ1-1, with 7 bases identical to TRBD1. The ends lost 7 bases at V and 1 base at J; junction bases unmatched: 3. This CDR3 region has 13 residues.

The V call is TRBV7-3, the J call TRBJ2-7; 8 positions match TRBD1. The V gene's germline CDR1 is SGHTA and CDR2 FQGTGA. V lost 5 bases, J lost 2 bases, and 5 bases stayed unmatched. CDR3 size: 14 residues. CDR3 residues: CASSLTGETYEQYF. The CDR3 bases are TGTGCCAGCAGCCTGACAGGGGAGACCTACGAGCAGTACTTC.

This clone is a singleton in its sample. The chain is built from TRBV7-2 and TRBJ2-7; TRBD1 might be the D (6 bases). The germline gives CDR1 SGHTA, CDR2 FQGNSA. CDR3 length: 13 residues. V dropped 5 bases and J dropped 2 bases, with 10 bases sitting between them. Here the CDR3 reads CASSTGQTYEQYF. In DNA form, the CDR3 reads TGTGCCAGCAGCACCGGACAGACCTACGAGCAGTACTTC.

The chain combines TRBV9 with TRBJ2-2; 10 bases map to TRBD2. CDR3 length: 17 amino acids. In germline, CDR1 is SGDLS, CDR2 YYNGEE. J was trimmed by 4 bases and V by 4 bases; bases with no gene match: 10. CDR3 sequence reads: CASSLEGLAGVTGELFF. The CDR3, as DNA: TGTGCCAGCAGCCTAGAGGGTCTAGCGGGGGTCACCGGGGAGCTGTTTTTT.

The chain joins TRBV10-2 to TRBJ2-2; a weak D match, TRBD2 (5 bases). Germline V CDR1 and CDR2: WSHSY, SAAADI. Trimming cost V 5 bases and J 5 bases, with 15 bases left between them. The CDR3 is 15 residues long. In DNA form, the CDR3 reads TGCGCCAGCAGTTCAGAGGGTAGAAGGACCGGGGAGCTGTTTTTT. Its translation: CASSSEGRRTGELFF.

The genes are TRBV29-1 and TRBJ2-7; TRBD2 aligns across 9 bases. V was pared by 7 bases and J by 3 bases, with 4 bases of the junction left unmatched. The CDR3 contains 12 residues. Germline CDR1 SQVTM, CDR2 ANQGSEA. The CDR3 DNA reads TGCAGCGGGGGGACTAGCATCTACGAGCAGTACTTC. Amino acid sequence: CSGGTSIYEQYF.

The rearrangement links TRBV27 to TRBJ2-1; TRBD2 matches at 13 bases. V gave up 4 bases and J gave up 0 bases; unmatched junction bases: 3. CDR3 length: 17 amino acids. CDR1 is MNHEY and CDR2 is SMNVEV in the germline V gene (reference sequence). This chain's CDR3 is CASSWTSGGLSYNEQFF. In nucleotides, the CDR3 is TGTGCCAGCAGTTGGACTAGCGGGGGCCTCTCCTACAATGAGCAGTTCTTC.

The sample holds one count of this clone. V and J are TRBV19 and TRBJ1-1, with TRBD1 as a possible D gene (5 bases). The CDR3 sequence is 17 residues long. Deletions cut 9 bases from V and 6 bases from J, with 29 bases between. CDR1 and CDR2 from the germline V gene are LNHDA and SQIVND (reference sequence). The CDR3 protein is CASSSWPGAQAGPEAFF. The CDR3 region has the DNA TGTGCCAGCTCCAGCTGGCCCGGGGCGCAGGCGGGGCCTGAAGCTTTCTTT.

The chain employs TRBV9 and TRBJ2-3, with a weak D call TRBD1 (5 bases). CDR3 length: 14 residues. Germline loops: CDR1 SGDLS, CDR2 YYNGEE. The V and J ends lost 4 bases and 1 base respectively, with 10 bases between them. The CDR3 loop is CASSPETGTDTQYF. The CDR3 region has the DNA TGTGCCAGCAGCCCTGAGACAGGCACAGATACGCAGTATTTT.

The chain carries TRBV7-8 and TRBJ1-4, with D uncertain. CDR1 and CDR2 (germline): SGHVS, FQNEAQ. The V end was cut by 0 bases, the J end by 4 bases, with 12 bases between. The CDR3 extends over 16 amino acids. The CDR3, as DNA: TGTGCCAGCAGCTTAGCGCTTCGTAGAGATAATGAAAAACTGTTTTTT. The encoded protein is CASSLALRRDNEKLFF.

This chain connects TRBV3-1 (or the pseudogene TRBV3-2) to TRBJ2-3, with 10 bases aligning to TRBD2. The CDR3 contains 14 residues. CDR1 is LGHDT and CDR2 is YNNKEL in the germline V gene (reference sequence). V lost 1 base and J lost 10; bases outside the gene matches: 5. Here the CDR3 reads CASSQATSGTAQYF. In nucleotides, the CDR3 is TGTGCCAGCAGCCAAGCAACTAGCGGGACGGCGCAGTATTTT.

The chain couples TRBV28 to TRBJ2-7; no reliable D call. The length of the CDR3 is 12 residues. The V gene's germline CDR1 is MDHEN and CDR2 SYDVKM. Trimming left V 3 bases short and J 5 bases short, with 8 bases between. The CDR3 loop reads CASSLKWHEQYF. CDR3 sequence (DNA): TGTGCCAGCAGTTTGAAGTGGCACGAGCAGTACTTC. The full variable domain, completed using reference TRBV28 and TRBJ2-7, is DVKVTQSSRYLVKRTGEKVFLECVQDMDHENMFWYRQDPGLGLRLIYFSYDVKMKEKGDIPEGYSVSREKKERFSLILESASTNQTSMYLCASSLKWHEQYFGPGTRLTVT.

J is TRBJ1-2 and V is TRBV2, with 9 bases fitting TRBD1. The CDR3 length is 15 residues. Trimming cost V 7 bases and J 4 bases; bases outside gene matches: 10. Germline V CDR1 and CDR2: SNHLY, FYNNEI. The CDR3 loop is CASTGRQGVAYGYTF. Here the CDR3 DNA reads TGTGCCAGCACCGGGCGACAGGGGGTTGCCTATGGCTACACCTTC.

About this clone: The germline gene is not matched at one end of the junction; a read error may be the cause. Other DNA sequences of this sample code for an identical CDR3. This chain links TRBV4-3 with TRBJ2-1, with 8 bases that match TRBD2. The germline CDR1 and CDR2 sequences are LGHNA and YSLEER. The CDR3 is made up of 16 amino acids. The CDR3 reads CASSQDPAGASREQFF. DNA of the CDR3: TGCGCTAGCAGCCAAGATCCAGCGGGGGCCTCTCGGGAGCAGTTCTTC.

The rearrangement joins TRBV6-5 to TRBJ1-4; D is ambiguous. The germline V gene encodes CDR1 MNHEY and CDR2 SVGAGI. Trimming cost V 7 bases and J 5 bases, with 14 bases left between them. The CDR3 is 14 residues long. The CDR3 DNA follows: TGTGCCAGCAAGTTCTGGCTCGTAAATGAAAAACTGTTTTTT. Translating gives CASKFWLVNEKLFF.

This sequence joins TRBV2 and TRBJ2-5; 8 nucleotides line up with TRBD1. Germline V lookup: CDR1 SNHLY, CDR2 FYNNEI. Losses at the gene ends were 6 bases for V and 1 base for J; bases not matched to a gene: 10. This CDR3 spans 16 amino acids. The CDR3 coding sequence is TGTGCCAGCAGGGAGGACTACAGGGGGATCCAAGAGACCCAGTACTTC. It specifies CASREDYRGIQETQYF.

The chain has TRBV7-6 and TRBJ1-2, with TRBD1 identical over 10 bases. V gave up 0 bases and J gave up 5 bases; unmatched junction bases: 12. Germline assignment: CDR1 SGHVS and CDR2 FNYEAQ. CDR3 length: 18 amino acids. CDR3 nucleotides: TGTGCCAGCAGCTTAGCGAGCCTCCCCGGGACAGGGGCATATGGCTACACCTTC. Translated, it gives CASSLASLPGTGAYGYTF.

The gene calls are TRBV5-6 and TRBJ1-4; a possible D gene is TRBD1 (5 bases). Trimming stripped 5 bases from V and 7 bases from J, with 24 bases between. This CDR3 is built from 17 residues. Germline-derived CDR1 and CDR2 are SGHDT and YYEEEE. CDR3 residues: CASRYDSCGGICEKLFF. In DNA form, the CDR3 reads TGTGCCAGCAGATACGACAGCTGCGGGGGTATATGTGAAAAACTGTTTTTT.

This clone showed up just once. V usage is TRBV7-2 and J usage is TRBJ2-1; TRBD2 matches 10 bases. Germline CDR1 SGHTA, CDR2 FQGNSA. The length of the CDR3 is 15 residues. V was pared by 2 bases and J by 5 bases, with 3 bases of the junction left unmatched. The CDR3 DNA reads TGTGCCAGCAGCTTATGGACTAGCGGACACAATGAGCAGTTCTTC. Encoded protein: CASSLWTSGHNEQFF.

J is TRBJ2-7 and V is TRBV28, with 9 bases identical to TRBD2. The CDR3 has 16 residues. In germline, CDR1 is MDHEN, CDR2 SYDVKM. Trimming cost V 4 bases and J 2 bases; bases outside gene matches: 9. CDR3 in amino acids: CASSSPAAGGPYEQYF. In DNA form, the CDR3 reads TGTGCCAGCAGTTCCCCGGCTGCGGGAGGGCCCTACGAGCAGTACTTC.

V gene TRBV6-5 combines with J gene TRBJ1-2; no definite D call. Germline-derived CDR1 and CDR2 are MNHEY and SVGAGI. The V end was cut by 8 bases, the J end by 4 bases, with 17 bases between. The CDR3 consists of 14 residues. CDR3 in amino acids: CASGGTVTPYGYTF. CDR3 DNA: TGTGCCAGCGGAGGAACAGTTACTCCCTATGGCTACACCTTC.

This chain connects TRBV27 to TRBJ1-2; no reliable D call. V lost 5 bases and J 2 bases, leaving 12 bases between the germline ends. The CDR3 has 14 residues. Germline V CDR1 and CDR2: MNHEY, SMNVEV (reference sequence). The CDR3: CASSPGSANYGYTF. The DNA for the CDR3 is TGTGCCAGCAGTCCCGGGTCGGCCAACTATGGCTACACCTTC.

V gene TRBV5-5 combines with J gene TRBJ1-2, with 11 bases that match TRBD1. Germline CDR1 is SGHKS and CDR2 is YYEKEE (reference sequence). This CDR3 comprises 15 residues. The junction had 4 bases not matched to a gene; V was cut back by 4 bases and J by 2 bases. CDR3 DNA sequence: TGTGCCAGCAGCCACGGGACAGGGGGAAACTATGGCTACACCTTC. It codes for CASSHGTGGNYGYTF. Looking up the rest from reference TRBV5-5 and TRBJ1-2 gives the full variable domain: DAGVTQSPTHLIKTRGQQVTLRCSPISGHKSVSWYQQVLGQGPQFIFQYYEKEERGRGNFPDRFSARQFPNYSSELNVNALLLGDSALYLCASSHGTGGNYGYTFGSGTRLTVV.

The chain has TRBV7-9 and TRBJ2-7, with D tentatively TRBD1 (5 bases). This CDR3 region has 12 residues. CDR1 and CDR2 from the germline V gene are SEHNR and FQNEAQ (reference sequence). V lost 5 bases to trimming and J lost 5 bases, with 10 bases between them. DNA for the CDR3: TGTGCCAGCAGCGCGCAGGGCGACGAGCAGTACTTC. Translation: CASSAQGDEQYF.